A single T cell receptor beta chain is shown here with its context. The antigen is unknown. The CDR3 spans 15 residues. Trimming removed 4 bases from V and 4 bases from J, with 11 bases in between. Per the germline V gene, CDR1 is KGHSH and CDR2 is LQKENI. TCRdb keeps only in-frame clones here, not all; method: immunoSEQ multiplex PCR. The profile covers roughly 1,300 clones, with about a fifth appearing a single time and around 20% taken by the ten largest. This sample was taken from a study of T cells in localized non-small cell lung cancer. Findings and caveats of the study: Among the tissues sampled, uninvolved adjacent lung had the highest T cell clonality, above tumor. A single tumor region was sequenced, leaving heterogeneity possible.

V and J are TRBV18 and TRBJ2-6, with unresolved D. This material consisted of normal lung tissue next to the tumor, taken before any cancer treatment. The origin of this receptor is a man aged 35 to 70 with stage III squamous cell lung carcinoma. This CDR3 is CASSLQPAGANVLTF. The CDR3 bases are TGTGCCAGCTCACTCCAGCCCGCGGGGGCCAACGTCCTGACTTTC.